A selection of T cell receptor beta chains follows, all from one sample in a study of a mutant IDH1 vaccine in newly diagnosed glioma. The data were produced by immunoSEQ multiplex PCR, yet TCRdb's version contains in-frame clones alone and is incomplete. The table includes over 80,000 clones, around four fifths detected once. These receptors have no identified antigens. Sample: PBMCs, taken from a glioma patient whose treatment included an IDH1 peptide vaccine. The receptor set was obtained from a man in his forties with glioma. The CDR3 runs from the conserved cysteine through the conserved F or W. The order of the fields is J gene, CDR3 length, V gene, D gene, CDR3 protein. The D gene is left open where the match is weak.

>TRBJ2-7|14|TRBV9|NA
CASSVGWSSYEQYF
>TRBJ2-7|12|TRBV11-3|NA
CASSWGGMEQYF
>TRBJ1-5|17|TRBV10-3|NA
CAISESGNLGRNQPQHF
>TRBJ1-3|18|TRBV7-9|NA
CASSPVPAGILSGNTIYF
>TRBJ1-1|11|TRBV30|TRBD1
CAWADRDKAFF
>TRBJ2-7|14|TRBV6-1|NA
CASRARTDSYEQYF
>TRBJ2-7|14|TRBV4-3|TRBD2
CASSQYSGGYEQYF
>TRBJ1-1|14|TRBV12-2|NA
CASRPGARDTEAFF
>TRBJ2-4|13|TRBV9|NA
CASSGPSKNIQYF
>TRBJ2-2|13|TRBV10-2|NA
CASSVDWAGELFF
>TRBJ2-7|13|TRBV29-1|NA
CSVEDYYNYEQYF
>TRBJ2-2|14|TRBV6-1|NA
CASSELQLHGELFF
>TRBJ2-7|14|TRBV11-2|NA
CASSSWTDPGEQYF
>TRBJ1-1|13|TRBV10-3|NA
CAIREGVKTEAFF
>TRBJ2-5|13|TRBV2|NA
CASSDELRETQYF